What follows are 21 T cell receptor beta chains derived from one specimen sequenced in a study of blood T cell repertoires in COVID-19. The protocol was immunoSEQ multiplex PCR, while the TCRdb copy is restricted to in-frame clones and leaves out a portion. The repertoire holds roughly 60,000 clones, with over 80% as singletons. The sample comprised peripheral blood. These receptors came from a man younger than 40 with COVID-19, enrolled during active disease.

This rearrangement joins TRBV25-1 to TRBJ1-5; 8 bases map to TRBD1. The germline V gene has CDR1 MGHDK and CDR2 SYGVNS. J lost 15 bases, V lost 4 bases, and 11 bases had no gene match. The CDR3 covers 13 residues. CDR3 sequence reads: CASSGTRTGTRHF. In DNA form, the CDR3 reads TGTGCCAGCAGTGGGACTAGGACAGGGACTCGGCATTTT.

This clone was seen once. The chain is built from TRBV6-1 and TRBJ1-2, with 8 bases matching TRBD1. J gave up 2 bases and V 1 base, and 3 bases lay outside the gene matches. Germline lookup yields CDR1 MNHNS and CDR2 SASEGT. The CDR3 spans 15 residues. DNA of the CDR3: TGTGCCAGCAGTGAAGGGGCAGGGGGCAACTATGGCTACACCTTC. It is translated as CASSEGAGGNYGYTF.

The chain is built from TRBV5-1 and TRBJ2-1; 8 bases are a match to TRBD1. The V gene's germline CDR1 is SGHRS and CDR2 YFSETQ. Trimming at V came to 3 bases and at J to 9 bases, leaving 8 bases not matched to a gene. CDR3 length equals 14 residues. CDR3 DNA sequence: TGCGCCAGCAGCTCTAGGACAGGGCGGGGTGAGCAGTTCTTC. Protein sequence: CASSSRTGRGEQFF.

The chain carries TRBV28 and TRBJ1-1; 7 bases map to TRBD1. V lost 7 bases to trimming and J lost 3 bases; unmatched junction nucleotides: 11. Germline CDR1 and CDR2: MDHEN and SYDVKM. CDR3 length equals 15 residues. The CDR3 region is CASTPFTGEYTEAFF. The CDR3, as DNA: TGTGCCAGCACCCCCTTTACAGGGGAGTACACTGAAGCTTTCTTT.

The chain joins TRBV27 to TRBJ1-2; D is unresolved. Germline V lookup: CDR1 MNHEY, CDR2 SMNVEV (reference sequence). This CDR3 is 13 amino acids long. The V and J ends lost 3 bases and 9 bases respectively, with 14 bases between them. The CDR3 coding sequence is TGTGCCAGCAGTTTTAATGGGGAGAGGAGCTACACCTTC. The encoded protein is CASSFNGERSYTF.

The chain recombines TRBV6-2 or TRBV6-3 with TRBJ2-3; 9 bases are a match to TRBD1. With V trimmed by 2 bases and J by 4 bases, 4 bases remained unmatched. The germline V gene has CDR1 MNHEY and CDR2 SVGEGT. CDR3 size: 15 residues. The CDR3 loop reads CASSYRDRAADTQYF. DNA for the CDR3: TGTGCCAGCAGTTACCGGGACAGGGCAGCAGATACGCAGTATTTT.

The chain joins TRBV9 to TRBJ2-6; 8 bases align to TRBD2. The junction had 15 bases not matched to a gene; V was cut back by 0 bases and J by 4 bases. The CDR3 consists of 20 residues. Germline V CDR1 and CDR2: SGDLS, YYNGEE. CDR3 residues: CASSVAPTSGEFRGANVLTF. CDR3 bases: TGTGCCAGCAGCGTAGCTCCTACTAGCGGCGAGTTTCGGGGGGCCAACGTCCTGACTTTC.

The chain has TRBV5-4 and TRBJ2-7; 7 bases line up with TRBD1. Germline V gene sequence: CDR1 SGHNT, CDR2 YYREEE (reference sequence). After removal of 0 bases from V and 6 bases from J, the junction contained 3 bases not matched to a gene. CDR3 size: 13 residues. The CDR3 DNA reads TGTGCCAGCAGCTTGGAAAACAGGGGCGAGCAGTACTTC. It yields the protein CASSLENRGEQYF.

This chain uses TRBV7-2 with TRBJ1-2, with D perhaps matching TRBD1 (5 bases). CDR1 SGHTA and CDR2 FQGNSA come from the germline V gene. The CDR3 covers 17 residues. With 4 bases removed from V and 1 base from J, the gap between germline ends came to 19 bases. The DNA for the CDR3 is TGTGCCAGCAGCTCCACGTACGACAGCGCCATTAACTATGGCTACACCTTC. Its protein is CASSSTYDSAINYGYTF.

The rearrangement links TRBV6-6 to TRBJ2-1; 8 bases fit TRBD1. The germline V gene encodes CDR1 MNHNY and CDR2 SVGAGI (reference sequence). CDR3 size: 14 residues. The junction had 7 bases not matched to a gene; V was cut back by 2 bases and J by 10 bases. CDR3 in DNA: TGTGCCAGCAGTTACCAGGGGGCCCTCCAGGAGCAGTTCTTC. Translated, it gives CASSYQGALQEQFF.

The chain couples TRBV28 to TRBJ2-1; TRBD1 matches at 10 bases. Germline CDR1 is MDHEN and CDR2 is SYDVKM. V lost 5 bases, J lost 0 bases, and 4 bases stayed unmatched. The length of the CDR3 is 16 residues. The CDR3 region has the DNA TGTGCCAGCAGTCCGGGACAGGGGAGCTCCTACAATGAGCAGTTCTTC. Translating it yields CASSPGQGSSYNEQFF.

The J gene is TRBJ1-2, the V gene TRBV28; D is perhaps TRBD1 (6 bases). The V gene lost 5 bases and the J gene lost 9 bases, with 25 bases spanning the gap. There are 16 residues in the CDR3. CDR1 is MDHEN and CDR2 is SYDVKM in the germline V gene. The CDR3 protein is CASSPTGFPRGESYTF. The DNA of the CDR3 is TGTGCCAGCAGTCCTACAGGGTTCCCCCGAGGTGAGAGCTACACCTTC.

This clone was seen once. The J gene is TRBJ2-1, the V gene TRBV9, with TRBD2 matching over 11 bases. CDR3 length equals 17 residues. V lost 0 bases, J lost 8 bases, and 10 bases stayed unmatched. Germline values: CDR1 SGDLS, CDR2 YYNGEE. The CDR3 sequence is CASSVVEGVAGGDEQFF. The CDR3 DNA reads as TGTGCCAGCAGCGTAGTCGAGGGGGTAGCGGGAGGGGATGAGCAGTTCTTC.

The rearrangement uses TRBV27 and TRBJ2-1; 12 bases fit TRBD2. The CDR3 spans 15 residues. V lost 6 bases, J lost 5 bases, and 5 bases stayed unmatched. Germline CDR1 MNHEY, CDR2 SMNVEV (reference sequence). In nucleotides, the CDR3 is TGTGCCAGCAGGAGACCTAGCGGGAGGGACAATGAGCAGTTCTTC. Its translation: CASRRPSGRDNEQFF.

V and J are TRBV2 and TRBJ2-1, with 7 bases matching TRBD1. This CDR3 region has 15 residues. Germline CDR1 is SNHLY and CDR2 is FYNNEI. With 0 bases clipped from V and 6 bases from J, the junction kept 5 bases outside the gene matches. CDR3 region: CASSEAWDRPNEQFF. The CDR3 DNA follows: TGTGCCAGCAGTGAAGCTTGGGACAGACCCAATGAGCAGTTCTTC.

The rearrangement links TRBV11-2 to TRBJ2-7, with D possibly TRBD2 on 6 matching bases. Trimming shortened V by 5 bases and J by 1 base, and 9 bases separated the two germline ends. Germline CDR1 reads SGHAT; CDR2 reads FQNNGV. The CDR3 consists of 13 residues. CDR3: CASSATRSYEQYF. The CDR3 DNA is TGTGCCAGCAGCGCGACTAGGTCCTACGAGCAGTACTTC.

The J gene is TRBJ1-5, the V gene TRBV3-1 (or the pseudogene TRBV3-2), with unresolved D. Germline V gene sequence: CDR1 LGHDT, CDR2 YNNKEL (reference sequence). Trimming removed 0 bases from V and 5 bases from J, with 11 bases in between. The length of the CDR3 is 15 residues. The CDR3 bases are TGTGCCAGCAGCCAAGATCTAAATCCCCATCAGCCCCAGCATTTT. Its translation: CASSQDLNPHQPQHF.

The chain employs TRBV15 and TRBJ1-3; tentatively, D is TRBD1 (6 bases). The germline V gene encodes CDR1 LNHNV and CDR2 YYDKDF (reference sequence). The CDR3 loop spans 16 amino acids. Trimming cost V 5 bases and J 0 bases, with 14 bases left between them. The CDR3 DNA is TGTGCCACCAGCGATCCCAGGGGAGCCTCTGGAAACACCATATATTTT. Encoded protein: CATSDPRGASGNTIYF. Supplemented by reference TRBV15 and TRBJ1-3, the full variable domain reads DAMVIQNPRYQVTQFGKPVTLSCSQTLNHNVMYWYQQKSSQAPKLLFHYYDKDFNNEADTPDNFQSRRPNTSFCFLDIRSPGLGDTAMYLCATSDPRGASGNTIYFGEGSWLTVV.

The chain links TRBV7-6 to TRBJ1-5; D is ambiguous. CDR1 and CDR2 (germline): SGHVS, FNYEAQ. This CDR3 spans 13 amino acids. The ends were cut back, 2 bases at V and 4 bases at J, with 6 bases in the middle. The chain's CDR3 is CASSLSGNQPQHF. The CDR3 DNA is TGTGCCAGCAGCTTATCGGGGAATCAGCCCCAGCATTTT.

The V call is TRBV28, the J call TRBJ2-3, with D perhaps TRBD2 (6 bases). V lost 3 bases, J lost 0 bases, and 10 bases lay in between. The CDR3 is 15 residues long. Germline V gene lookup returns CDR1 MDHEN and CDR2 SYDVKM. The CDR3 bases are TGTGCCAGCAGTTTGTCGGGAGCTAGCACAGATACGCAGTATTTT. Protein sequence: CASSLSGASTDTQYF.

The rearrangement uses TRBV27 and TRBJ1-6, with a possible D match to TRBD1 (5 bases). Germline CDR1 is MNHEY and CDR2 is SMNVEV (reference sequence). V dropped 0 bases and J dropped 3 bases, with 9 bases sitting between them. This CDR3 has 16 amino acids. CDR3 residues: CASSLSGQLYNSPLHF. As DNA, the CDR3 is TGTGCCAGCAGTTTATCGGGGCAGCTCTATAATTCACCCCTCCACTTT.